This is a list of T cell receptor beta chains from one sample in a study of blood T cell repertoires in COVID-19. Assay used: immunoSEQ multiplex PCR; TCRdb lists only in-frame clones, some missing. Here the sample spans more than 75,000 clones, 85% to 90% being singletons. Sequences were obtained from peripheral blood. The receptors derive from a woman of 80 years or more with active COVID-19. CDR3s include the opening cysteine and the closing phenylalanine or tryptophan. Fields, in order: D gene, V gene, J gene, CDR3 protein. D genes are given only for firm matches.

TRBD2	TRBV3-1/TRBV3-2	TRBJ2-1	CASSRFGPGLAGWGQQFF
-	TRBV9	TRBJ1-1	CASSVTQGRTEAFF
-	TRBV5-6	TRBJ2-1	CASSLVGGGPYNEQFF
TRBD1	TRBV15	TRBJ1-5	CATSRALDRDNQPQHF
TRBD2	TRBV5-1	TRBJ2-3	CASMTSSARTDTQYF
TRBD2	TRBV4-1	TRBJ2-1	CASSQVDMGLAGYNEQFF
-	TRBV7-2	TRBJ1-3	CASAKSGSSGNTIYF
-	TRBV7-8	TRBJ1-1	CASSLSTGTEAFF
-	TRBV2	TRBJ2-7	CASTDYSYEQYF
-	TRBV19	TRBJ2-1	CASRYGRSSYNEQFF
TRBD2	TRBV6-4	TRBJ2-1	CASSDAGGRARWQFF
TRBD2	TRBV19	TRBJ2-3	CASRTSGTDTQYF
-	TRBV11-3	TRBJ1-1	CASSLDRGNAFF
TRBD1	TRBV4-2	TRBJ2-3	CASSQPGQGSTDTQYF
TRBD1	TRBV28	TRBJ2-7	CASSSGTGSSSYEQYF
TRBD2	TRBV24-1	TRBJ2-7	CATSDQRGTIDEQYF
-	TRBV18	TRBJ2-3	CASYHGADTQYF
-	TRBV7-3	TRBJ1-5	CASSRTRDQPQHF
-	TRBV5-1	TRBJ2-4	CASSWGTGTVGIVQYF
TRBD1	TRBV20-1	TRBJ2-3	CSASDTGTGGTDTQYF
TRBD2	TRBV19	TRBJ2-1	CASSIGASGRTEQFF
-	TRBV7-2	TRBJ1-1	CASSRQVGEEAFF
-	TRBV20-1	TRBJ1-2	CSARGRGYTF
-	TRBV25-1	TRBJ2-2	CASSKMTVVTGELFF
TRBD1	TRBV2	TRBJ2-3	CATHRDRGGDTQYF
TRBD1	TRBV2	TRBJ2-2	CASSEVQGAPGELFF
TRBD1	TRBV11-3	TRBJ2-1	CASSVRTGGSYEQFF
-	TRBV6-2/TRBV6-3	TRBJ2-1	CASSYSPENEQFF
TRBD1	TRBV5-1	TRBJ1-6	CASSLVGDRAGSPLHF
-	TRBV28	TRBJ1-2	CASRDLLQGTRGSYGYTF
TRBD2	TRBV2	TRBJ2-2	CASSVREGPTGELFF
TRBD1	TRBV6-6	TRBJ1-2	CASSLRGDRTNYGYTF
TRBD1	TRBV2	TRBJ1-2	CASSEARDRGFRGYTF
-	TRBV6-6	TRBJ2-1	CASSYSTSYNEQFF
-	TRBV6-6	TRBJ2-3	CASIPSRGDTQYF
TRBD1	TRBV9	TRBJ2-7	CASSRTGYSEQYF
TRBD1	TRBV19	TRBJ1-4	CASSGGQDVRKLFF
TRBD2	TRBV5-1	TRBJ2-7	CASSWLGTSGRFGQYF
TRBD2	TRBV20-1	TRBJ2-1	CSASSSGTEQFF
TRBD1	TRBV5-4	TRBJ2-3	CASKIRTGGLQDTQYF
TRBD2	TRBV7-2	TRBJ2-3	CASSLGATSGTDTQYF
-	TRBV19	TRBJ2-7	CASSIQAGTYEQYF
TRBD1	TRBV29-1	TRBJ2-3	CSVEDQRTGGNF
-	TRBV29-1	TRBJ1-5	CSVGGSRAQPQHF
TRBD2	TRBV7-2	TRBJ2-7	CASSSQRGSYEQYF
-	TRBV28	TRBJ2-1	CASGGMRNNEQFF
TRBD2	TRBV9	TRBJ2-1	CASSVAGGLHNEQFF
TRBD2	TRBV18	TRBJ2-1	CASSATSGGNNEQFF
-	TRBV7-3	TRBJ2-1	CASSLTADTDEQFF
-	TRBV18	TRBJ2-1	CASSPETVSYNEQFF
-	TRBV15	TRBJ1-4	CATSRDGGGSNEKLFF
-	TRBV7-3	TRBJ1-1	CASSLRRGAEAFF
TRBD2	TRBV5-1	TRBJ2-5	CASSLSREGLKTQYF